This TCR beta chain was recovered during a study of cytomegalovirus exposure and HLA in healthy donors. General study points: Per a prior analysis, the majority of TCR beta V segments were productive roughly 90% or roughly 30% of the time. High sensitivity and specificity were reportedly achieved when the classifier diagnosed cytomegalovirus status.

Vbeta (60) and Jbeta (13) primers were used in the PCR. Clones were sequenced by immunoSEQ multiplex PCR, and TCRdb holds only the in-frame ones, with some missing. Among about 210,000 clones listed, about 82% were seen once. At the time of sampling, donors were nominally healthy, though unrecorded immune exposures were likely. Details on this clone: Its target is unknown.

The receptor's source is a man aged 30 to 45 in good health and CMV-seronegative. Material: PBMCs.

This CDR3 is CASKMEGATSNTEAFF. The DNA of the CDR3 is TGTGCCAGCAAGATGGAGGGGGCCACGTCGAACACTGAAGCTTTCTTT. V is TRBV21-1 and J is TRBJ1-1; the table's D call of TRBD1 was not tested on the DNA. TRBV21-1 counts as a pseudogene. This CDR3 has 16 amino acids.